This T cell receptor beta chain was documented in a study of blood T cell repertoires in COVID-19. For the study at large: Whether acute or convalescent, the COVID-19 samples came from the United States, Italy and Spain.

TCRdb keeps only in-frame clones here, not all; method: immunoSEQ multiplex PCR. The table includes some 300,000 clones, 88% detected once. The CDR3 is 14 residues long. Trimming removed 8 bases at V and 0 bases at J, with 13 bases between. Sequencing was done on a sample of PBMCs or T cells enriched from blood (not recorded which). This TCR derives from a woman aged 60-70 years in a cohort exposed to, infected with or recovered from COVID-19 (not recorded which). The chain carries TRBV5-3 and TRBJ2-3, with D perhaps TRBD2 (5 bases). TRBV5-3 is treated as an ORF (open reading frame) with a function not yet certain. The CDR3 DNA sequence: TGTGCCAGGACCGGGGTGACAAGCACAGATACGCAGTATTTT. This codes for CARTGVTSTDTQYF.